Given below is one T cell receptor beta chain in context. The data originate from a study of blood T cell repertoires in COVID-19. Study context: Sites in the United States, Italy and Spain provided acute and convalescent COVID-19 samples. The analysed material was cDNA or gDNA that came from T cells, B-cell-depleted T cells, or PBMCs.

Per the authors' pipeline: Estimated nucleated cell counts came from reference gene primer amplification. The protocol was immunoSEQ multiplex PCR, while the TCRdb copy is restricted to in-frame clones and leaves out a portion. V and J calls and clone size are those listed in that table; D and trimming were worked out from the DNA. The data show fewer than 180,000 clones, 87% seen once. The TCR comes from a woman aged 55-70 years with active or convalescent COVID-19. Sequencing used peripheral blood.

The CDR3 nucleotides are TGTGCCAGCAGTCAATCTGGACAGGGCCCGACCTCCTCGAACACTGAAGCTTTCTTT. Translated, it gives CASSQSGQGPTSSNTEAFF. The chain recombines TRBV6-2 or TRBV6-3 with TRBJ1-1; TRBD1 matches at 8 bases. The CDR3 consists of 19 residues. In germline, CDR1 is MNHEY, CDR2 SVGEGT. With V trimmed by 5 bases and J by 1 base, 18 bases remained unmatched.